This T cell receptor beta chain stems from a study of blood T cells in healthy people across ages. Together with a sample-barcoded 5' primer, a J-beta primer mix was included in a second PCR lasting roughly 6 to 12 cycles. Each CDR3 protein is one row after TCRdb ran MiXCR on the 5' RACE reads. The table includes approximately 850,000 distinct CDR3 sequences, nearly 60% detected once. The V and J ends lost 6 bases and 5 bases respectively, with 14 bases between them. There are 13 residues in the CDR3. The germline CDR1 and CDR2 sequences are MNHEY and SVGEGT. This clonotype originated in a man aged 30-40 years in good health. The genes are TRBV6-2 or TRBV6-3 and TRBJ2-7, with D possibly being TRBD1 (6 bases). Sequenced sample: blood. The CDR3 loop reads CASRESRGDEQYF. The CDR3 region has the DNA TGTGCCAGCAGAGAAAGCAGGGGCGACGAGCAGTACTTC.